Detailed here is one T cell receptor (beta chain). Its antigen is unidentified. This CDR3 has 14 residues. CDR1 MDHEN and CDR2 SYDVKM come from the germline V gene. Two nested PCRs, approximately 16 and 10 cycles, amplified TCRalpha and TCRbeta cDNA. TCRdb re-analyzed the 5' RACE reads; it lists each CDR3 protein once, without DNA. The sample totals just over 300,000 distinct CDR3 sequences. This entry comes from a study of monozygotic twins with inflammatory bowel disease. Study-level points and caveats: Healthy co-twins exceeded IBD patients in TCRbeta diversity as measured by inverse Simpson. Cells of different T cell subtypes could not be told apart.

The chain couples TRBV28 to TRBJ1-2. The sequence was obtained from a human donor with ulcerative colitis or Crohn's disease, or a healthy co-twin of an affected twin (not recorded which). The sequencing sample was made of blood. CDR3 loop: CASSANPLMSGYTF.